The subject of this entry is one T cell receptor beta chain. Its specificity is not known. The sample is drawn from a study of cytomegalovirus exposure and HLA in healthy donors. V was clipped by 5 bases and J by 5 bases; unmatched bases: 9. Germline lookup yields CDR1 LNHNV and CDR2 YYDKDF (reference sequence). CDR3 length equals 15 residues. Study-wide points: First-cohort TCR clusters tended to co-occur in the roughly 120 validation repertoires, a later analysis found. According to the study, around 150 TCR beta chains were cytomegalovirus-associated. It was reported that the classifier diagnosed cytomegalovirus status with high specificity and sensitivity in both the original and validation cohorts.

Here immunoSEQ multiplex PCR was the method, and the copy in TCRdb shows in-frame clones only, minus some. The sample lists approximately 160,000 clones; roughly 83% were seen once. The sample consisted of PBMCs. The chain employs TRBV15 and TRBJ2-5; TRBD1 aligns across 9 bases. The receptor's source is a man in his thirties or forties in good health and CMV-seropositive. DNA for the CDR3: TGTGCCACCAGCGGCACAGGGGGCCGCATCGAGACCCAGTACTTC. This sequence encodes CATSGTGGRIETQYF.